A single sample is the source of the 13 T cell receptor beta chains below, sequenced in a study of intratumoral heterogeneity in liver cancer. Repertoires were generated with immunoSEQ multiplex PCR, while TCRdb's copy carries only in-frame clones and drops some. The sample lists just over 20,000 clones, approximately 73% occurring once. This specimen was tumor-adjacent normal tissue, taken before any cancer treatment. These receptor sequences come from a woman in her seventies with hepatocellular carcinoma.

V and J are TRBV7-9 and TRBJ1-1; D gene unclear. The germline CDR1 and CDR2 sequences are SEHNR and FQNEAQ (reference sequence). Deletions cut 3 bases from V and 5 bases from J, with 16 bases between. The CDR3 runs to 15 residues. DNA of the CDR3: TGTGCCAGCAGCTTCATCCTGGGGAGAGAGACTGAAGCTTTCTTT. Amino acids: CASSFILGRETEAFF.

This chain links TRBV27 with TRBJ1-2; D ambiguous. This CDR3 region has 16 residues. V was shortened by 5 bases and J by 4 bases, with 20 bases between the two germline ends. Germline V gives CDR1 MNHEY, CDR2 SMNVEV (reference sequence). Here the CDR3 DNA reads TGTGCCAGCAGTCAAAGGCAATTTGAAACCGCCTATGGCTACACCTTC. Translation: CASSQRQFETAYGYTF.

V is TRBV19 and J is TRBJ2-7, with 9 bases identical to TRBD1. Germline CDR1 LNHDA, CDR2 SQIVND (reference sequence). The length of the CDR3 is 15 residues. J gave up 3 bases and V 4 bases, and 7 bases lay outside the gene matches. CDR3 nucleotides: TGTGCCAGTAGTAACGGCAGACAGGGGGGCTACGAGCAGTACTTC. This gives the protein CASSNGRQGGYEQYF.

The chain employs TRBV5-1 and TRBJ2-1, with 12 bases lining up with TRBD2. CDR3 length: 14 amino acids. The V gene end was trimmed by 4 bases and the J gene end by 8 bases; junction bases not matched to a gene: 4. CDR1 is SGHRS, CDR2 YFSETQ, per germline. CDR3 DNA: TGCGCCAGCAGCCTAGCGGGAGGGCTGGATGAGCAGTTCTTC. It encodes CASSLAGGLDEQFF. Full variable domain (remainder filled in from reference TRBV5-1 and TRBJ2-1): KAGVTQTPRYLIKTRGQQVTLSCSPISGHRSVSWYQQTPGQGLQFLFEYFSETQRNKGNFPGRFSGRQFSNSRSEMNVSTLELGDSALYLCASSLAGGLDEQFFGPGTRLTVL.

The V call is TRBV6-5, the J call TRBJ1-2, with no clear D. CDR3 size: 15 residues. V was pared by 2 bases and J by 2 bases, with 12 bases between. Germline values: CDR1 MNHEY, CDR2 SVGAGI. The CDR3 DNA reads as TGTGCCAGCAGTTACCGTCTCGGGGTGAACTATGGCTACACCTTC. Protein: CASSYRLGVNYGYTF.

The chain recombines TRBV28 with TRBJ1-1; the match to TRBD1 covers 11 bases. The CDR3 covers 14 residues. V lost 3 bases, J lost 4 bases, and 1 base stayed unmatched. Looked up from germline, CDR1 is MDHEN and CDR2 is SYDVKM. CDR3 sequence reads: CASSFGTGGTEAFF. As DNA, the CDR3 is TGTGCCAGCAGTTTCGGGACAGGGGGCACTGAAGCTTTCTTT.

DNA for the CDR3: TGCACCAGCAGCCAAGATTCCGCCGGGATGGGCGGGAGATCAAGGAGTCCCGGGGAGCTGTTTTTT. As protein: CTSSQDSAGMGGRSRSPGELFF. This rearrangement joins TRBV1 to TRBJ2-2; TRBD2 is taken as the D call from the table, unchecked against the DNA. TRBV1 counts as a pseudogene. The CDR3 has 22 amino acids.

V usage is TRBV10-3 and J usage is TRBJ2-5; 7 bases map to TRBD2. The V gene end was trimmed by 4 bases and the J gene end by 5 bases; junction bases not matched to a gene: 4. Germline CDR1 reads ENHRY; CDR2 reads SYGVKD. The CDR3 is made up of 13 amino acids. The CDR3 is CAISGGGEETQYF. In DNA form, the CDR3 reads TGTGCCATCAGTGGGGGAGGGGAGGAGACCCAGTACTTC.

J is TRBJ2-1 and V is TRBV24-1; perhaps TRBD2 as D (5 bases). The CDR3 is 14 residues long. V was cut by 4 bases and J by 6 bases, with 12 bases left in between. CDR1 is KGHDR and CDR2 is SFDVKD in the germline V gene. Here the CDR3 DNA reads TGTGCCACCAGTGACACACTTCTAGCCAATGAGCAGTTCTTC. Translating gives CATSDTLLANEQFF.

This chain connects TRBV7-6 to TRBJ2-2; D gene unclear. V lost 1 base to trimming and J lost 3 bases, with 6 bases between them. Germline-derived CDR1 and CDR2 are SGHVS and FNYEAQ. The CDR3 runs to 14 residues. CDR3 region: CASSLVGDTGELFF. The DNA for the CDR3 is TGTGCCAGCAGCTTAGTCGGTGACACCGGGGAGCTGTTTTTT.

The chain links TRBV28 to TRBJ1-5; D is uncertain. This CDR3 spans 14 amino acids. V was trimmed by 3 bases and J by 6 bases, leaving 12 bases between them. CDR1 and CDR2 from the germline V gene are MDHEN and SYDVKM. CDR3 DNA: TGTGCCAGCAGTTTTTCGGGTTTATCTCAGCCCCAGCATTTT. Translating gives CASSFSGLSQPQHF. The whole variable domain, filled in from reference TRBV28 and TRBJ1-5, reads DVKVTQSSRYLVKRTGEKVFLECVQDMDHENMFWYRQDPGLGLRLIYFSYDVKMKEKGDIPEGYSVSREKKERFSLILESASTNQTSMYLCASSFSGLSQPQHFGDGTRLSIL.

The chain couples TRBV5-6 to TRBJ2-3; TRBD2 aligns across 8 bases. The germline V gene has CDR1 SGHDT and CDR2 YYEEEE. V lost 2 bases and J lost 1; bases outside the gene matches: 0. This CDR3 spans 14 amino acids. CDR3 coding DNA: TGTGCCAGCAGCTTAGCGGGAGGCACAGATACGCAGTATTTT. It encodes CASSLAGGTDTQYF.

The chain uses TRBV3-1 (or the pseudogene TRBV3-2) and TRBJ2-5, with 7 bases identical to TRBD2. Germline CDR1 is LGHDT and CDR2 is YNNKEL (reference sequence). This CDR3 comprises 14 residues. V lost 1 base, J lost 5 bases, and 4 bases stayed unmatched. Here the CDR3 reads CASSQGGGEETQYF. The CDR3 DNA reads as TGTGCCAGCAGCCAAGGGGGAGGGGAGGAGACCCAGTACTTC.